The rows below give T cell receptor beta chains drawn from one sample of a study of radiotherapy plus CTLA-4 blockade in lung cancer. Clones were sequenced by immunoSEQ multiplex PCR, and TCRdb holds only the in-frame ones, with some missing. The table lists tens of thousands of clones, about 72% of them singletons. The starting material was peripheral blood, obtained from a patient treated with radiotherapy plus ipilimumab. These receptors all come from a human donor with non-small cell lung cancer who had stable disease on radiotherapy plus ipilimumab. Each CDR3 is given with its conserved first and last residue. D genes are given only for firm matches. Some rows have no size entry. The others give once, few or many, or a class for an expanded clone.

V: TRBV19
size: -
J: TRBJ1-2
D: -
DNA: TGTGCCAGTAGTATTAAGGCAGGGGTGGATGGCTACACCTTC
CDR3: CASSIKAGVDGYTF

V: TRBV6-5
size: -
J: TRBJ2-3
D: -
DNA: TGTGCCAGCGCAACCAAATATAACACAGATACGCAGTATTTT
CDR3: CASATKYNTDTQYF

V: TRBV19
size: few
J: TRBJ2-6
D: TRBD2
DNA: TGTGCCAGTAGTACCCGGGACTACATCAACGTCCTGACTTTC
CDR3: CASSTRDYINVLTF

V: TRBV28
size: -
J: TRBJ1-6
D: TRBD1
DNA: TGTGCCAGCAGCTCCCTCGGCCTCCAGGGGGATTTGGCCCTCCACTTT
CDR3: CASSSLGLQGDLALHF

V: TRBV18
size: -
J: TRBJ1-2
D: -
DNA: TGTGCCAGCTCACCCTCAGGGACTTGGGGCTACACCTTC
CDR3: CASSPSGTWGYTF

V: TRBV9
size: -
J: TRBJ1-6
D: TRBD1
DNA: TGTGCCAGCAGCGTATCTCCAGGGGGCTCCTATAATTCACCCCTCCACTTT
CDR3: CASSVSPGGSYNSPLHF

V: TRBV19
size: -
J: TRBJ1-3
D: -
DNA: TGTGCCAGTAGTCCCCACCCTCCAGGGGACGAGAACACCATATATTTT
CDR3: CASSPHPPGDENTIYF

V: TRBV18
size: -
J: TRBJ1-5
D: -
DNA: TGTGCCAGCTCACCACTCGGGGGGGCGGATAGTTTTAATCAGCCCCAGCATTTT
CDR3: CASSPLGGADSFNQPQHF

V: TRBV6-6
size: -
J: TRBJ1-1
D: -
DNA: TGTGCCAGCGTAGGCGCCGGGACTGAAGCTTTCTTT
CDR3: CASVGAGTEAFF

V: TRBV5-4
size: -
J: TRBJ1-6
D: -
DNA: TGTGCCAGCAGAATGCAGGTAGGGGACGGCTCACCCCTCCACTTT
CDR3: CASRMQVGDGSPLHF

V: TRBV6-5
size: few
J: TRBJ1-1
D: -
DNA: TGTGCCAGCAGTTACTCGCCTCAAGGGACTGAAGCTTTCTTT
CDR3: CASSYSPQGTEAFF

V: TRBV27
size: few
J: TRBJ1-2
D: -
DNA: TGTGCCAGCAGTGAAGGGGCAGGGGACTATGGCTACACCTTC
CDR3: CASSEGAGDYGYTF

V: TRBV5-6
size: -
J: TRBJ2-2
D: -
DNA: TGTGCCAGCAGCCCCCCTGGGACAGGTCCGGGAGGAACCGGGGAGCTGTTTTTT
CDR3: CASSPPGTGPGGTGELFF

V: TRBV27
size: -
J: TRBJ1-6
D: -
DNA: TGTGCCAGCAGCTACAGGGAATATAATTCACCCCTCCACTTT
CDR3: CASSYREYNSPLHF

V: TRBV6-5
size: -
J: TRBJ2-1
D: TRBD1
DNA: TGTGCCAGCACGGGACAGGGGGGCTATGAGCAGTTCTTC
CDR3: CASTGQGGYEQFF

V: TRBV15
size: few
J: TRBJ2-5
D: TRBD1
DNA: TGTGCCACCAGCAGAGGAGCCAGGGGGCCGAGGGAGACCCAGTACTTC
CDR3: CATSRGARGPRETQYF

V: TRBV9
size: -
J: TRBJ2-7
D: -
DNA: TGTGCCAGCAGCGTAGACGGCCACGAGCAGTACTTC
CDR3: CASSVDGHEQYF

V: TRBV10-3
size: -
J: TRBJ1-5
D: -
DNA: TGTGCCATCAGCGCTAAGAGAGATAGCAATCAGCCCCAGCATTTT
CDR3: CAISAKRDSNQPQHF

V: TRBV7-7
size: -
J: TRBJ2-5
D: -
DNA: TGTGCCAGCAGCTTAGCTGACGGGGCCCCTCAGTACTTC
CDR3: CASSLADGAPQYF

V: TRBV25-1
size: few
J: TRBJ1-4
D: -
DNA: TGTGCCAGCAGTGAAATGAGGGGAAGGACCGAAAAACTGTTTTTT
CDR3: CASSEMRGRTEKLFF

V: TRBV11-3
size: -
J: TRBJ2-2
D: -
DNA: TGTGCCAGCAGCTCGACAGTCACCGGGGAGCTGTTTTTT
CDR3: CASSSTVTGELFF

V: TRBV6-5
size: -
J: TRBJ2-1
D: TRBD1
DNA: TGTGCCAGCAGCCGGGACAGTTACAATGAGCAGTTCTTC
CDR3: CASSRDSYNEQFF

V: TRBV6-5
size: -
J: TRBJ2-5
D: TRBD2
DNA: TGTGCCAGCAGTTACTCGGGGGGGAAGGAGACCCAGTACTTC
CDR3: CASSYSGGKETQYF

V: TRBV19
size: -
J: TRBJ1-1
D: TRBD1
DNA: TGTGCCAGTAGCTCAGGGGCCGGGACAGAAAGTGACACTGAAGCTTTCTTT
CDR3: CASSSGAGTESDTEAFF

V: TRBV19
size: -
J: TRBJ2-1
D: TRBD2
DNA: TGTGCCAGTAGCCCAATTAAGAGCGGGGGTATCGGTGAGCAGTTCTTC
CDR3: CASSPIKSGGIGEQFF

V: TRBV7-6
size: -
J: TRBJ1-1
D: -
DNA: TGTGCCAGCAGCTTAGGGGTGGGGAACACTGAAGCTTTCTTT
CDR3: CASSLGVGNTEAFF

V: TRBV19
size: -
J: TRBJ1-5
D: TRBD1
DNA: TGTGCCAGTAGTTCAGGACAGGGAAGGGGAGGTAGCAATCAGCCCCAGCATTTT
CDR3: CASSSGQGRGGSNQPQHF

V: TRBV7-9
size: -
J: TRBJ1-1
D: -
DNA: TGTGCCAGCAGCTTAAGGGAACTGAACACTGAAGCTTTCTTT
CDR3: CASSLRELNTEAFF

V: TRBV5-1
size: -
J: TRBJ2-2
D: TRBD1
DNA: TGCGCCAGCAGCTTAGGACAGGGGGCGAACACCGGGGAGCTGTTTTTT
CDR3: CASSLGQGANTGELFF

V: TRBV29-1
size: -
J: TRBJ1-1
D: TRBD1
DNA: TGCAGCGTTCAGCGACAGGGTGCCACTGAAGCTTTCTTT
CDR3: CSVQRQGATEAFF

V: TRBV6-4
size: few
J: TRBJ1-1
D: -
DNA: TGTGCCAGCAGTCTCGGGGGGGGCGTGGGTGAAGCTTTCTTT
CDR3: CASSLGGGVGEAFF

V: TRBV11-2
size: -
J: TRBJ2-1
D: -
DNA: TGTGCCAGCAGCTTAGAAATTCCTATTAGCTCCTACAATGAGCAGTTCTTC
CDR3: CASSLEIPISSYNEQFF

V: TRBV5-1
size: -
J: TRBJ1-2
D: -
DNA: TGCGCCAGCAGCTTGGAACAGGGAAATGGCTACACCTTC
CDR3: CASSLEQGNGYTF

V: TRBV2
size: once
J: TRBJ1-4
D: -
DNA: TGTGCCAGCAGGTCGCCCCGGACTTTAGAAAAACTGTTTTTT
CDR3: CASRSPRTLEKLFF

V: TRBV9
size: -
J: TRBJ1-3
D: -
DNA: TGTGCCAGCAGCGTAATAGGGGCATCCTCTGGAAACACCATATATTTT
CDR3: CASSVIGASSGNTIYF

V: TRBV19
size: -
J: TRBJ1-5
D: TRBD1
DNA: TGTGCCAGTAGTCATACAGGGGGCAATCAGCCCCAGCATTTT
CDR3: CASSHTGGNQPQHF

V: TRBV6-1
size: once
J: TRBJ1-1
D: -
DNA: TGTGCCAGCAGTGAAGCTCATGCGGGGAACACTGAAGCTTTCTTT
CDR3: CASSEAHAGNTEAFF

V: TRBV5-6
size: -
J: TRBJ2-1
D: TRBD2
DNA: TGTGCCAGCAGCTACTACACGGGTAGCGGGGGATCCTACAATGAGCAGTTCTTC
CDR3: CASSYYTGSGGSYNEQFF

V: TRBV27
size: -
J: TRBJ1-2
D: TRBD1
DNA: TGTGCCAGCAGTCCCACGGGACAGGCTTATGGCTACACCTTC
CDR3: CASSPTGQAYGYTF

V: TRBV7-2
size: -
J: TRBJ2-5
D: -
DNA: TGTGCCAGCAGCTTAGTTGTGTCCGTGGCAGGGCAAGAGACCCAGTACTTC
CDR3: CASSLVVSVAGQETQYF

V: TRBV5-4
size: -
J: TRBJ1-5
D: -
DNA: TGTGCCAGCAGTTTGGCGGGGCAGAATCAGCCCCAGCATTTT
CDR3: CASSLAGQNQPQHF

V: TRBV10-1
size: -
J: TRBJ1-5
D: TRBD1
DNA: TGCGCCAGCCTAAGGGGACAGAATCATCAGCCCCAGCATTTT
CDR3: CASLRGQNHQPQHF

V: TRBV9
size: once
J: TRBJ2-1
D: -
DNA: TGTGCCAGCAGCGTAGAGGGCTGGGGTGAGCAGTTCTTC
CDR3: CASSVEGWGEQFF

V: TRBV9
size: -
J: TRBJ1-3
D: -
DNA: TGTGCCAGCAGCCACCCAGGGAAAGGGTATCGGAACACCATATATTTT
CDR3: CASSHPGKGYRNTIYF

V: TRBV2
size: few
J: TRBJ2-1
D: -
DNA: TGTGCCAGCAAGGCAGACACGAATGAGCAGTTCTTC
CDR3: CASKADTNEQFF

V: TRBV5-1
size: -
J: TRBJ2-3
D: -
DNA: TGCGCCAGCCGAAAAACGGGACTGGGCACAGATACGCAGTATTTT
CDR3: CASRKTGLGTDTQYF

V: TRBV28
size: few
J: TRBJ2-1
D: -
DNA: TGTGCCAGCACCTCCGGCGGGCAGAGGGAGTCCTACAATGAGCAGTTCTTC
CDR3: CASTSGGQRESYNEQFF